This TCR beta chain is drawn from a study of T cells in tuberculosis. Study findings and constraints: Low-affinity CD1B-GMM tetramer-binding T cells may have been missed.

Sequencing used immunoSEQ multiplex PCR; TCRdb keeps in-frame clones, though not all of them. The repertoire holds nearly 60,000 clones, with roughly 88% as singletons. Sorting used thawed, overnight-rested PBMC stained with anti-CD3, a viability dye and GMM-loaded CD1B tetramer. The CD1B tetramers carried C32 glucose monomycolate purified from Rhodococcus equi. Before cryopreservation, the sorted PBMC lost their CD14-expressing monocytes. Each donor contributed 75,000 to 100,000 sorted tetramer-negative cells. The CDR3 covers 15 residues. The trim removed 5 bases at V and 8 bases at J, leaving 10 bases unmatched. Germline V gene lookup returns CDR1 MDHEN and CDR2 SYDVKM.

The TCR was taken from an adult woman with latent tuberculosis. This chain links TRBV28 with TRBJ2-1; the match to TRBD2 covers 9 bases. Sample: CD1b-GMM tetramer-negative cells sorted from PBMCs. The CDR3 loop is CASSPVAGVGYEQFF. The DNA of the CDR3 is TGTGCCAGCAGTCCCGTAGCGGGAGTGGGCTATGAGCAGTTCTTC.